This T cell receptor (beta chain) stems from a study of T-cell reconstitution after alpha-beta-depleted transplantation in children. TCRbeta library preparation incorporated unique molecular identifiers. A single record per CDR3 protein comes from TCRdb applying MiXCR to the PCR reads. The table includes some 200,000 distinct CDR3 sequences, just over 14% detected once. The CDR3 has 11 residues. Per the germline V gene, CDR1 is SQVTM and CDR2 is ANQGSEA. Trimming left V 0 bases short and J 14 bases short, with 11 bases between. In its sample, this clonotype was seen a few times. The sample was PBMCs from the stem cell graft donor, taken from the stem cell graft. The J gene is TRBJ2-1, the V gene TRBV29-1, with D maybe TRBD2 (5 bases). The clonotype originates from a human donor who donated a stem cell graft to a child with acute lymphoblastic leukemia. The CDR3 is CSVEETGSKFF. CDR3 sequence (DNA): TGCAGCGTTGAAGAAACGGGGTCCAAGTTCTTC.